This T cell receptor beta chain was captured by sequencing in a study of tumor and adjacent non-tumor tissue in lung cancer. Study-wide context: Aged roughly 30 to 76 years, patients included 10 men and a handful of women with stage I to III disease.

Study results and caveats: TCR diversity was significantly greater in tumor than normal lung tissue.

TCRbeta libraries were built with three rounds of nested PCR, modified from ARM-PCR. A single record per CDR3 protein comes from TCRdb applying MiXCR to the multiplex PCR reads. The sample consists of approximately 79,000 distinct CDR3 sequences, 61% of them appearing once. This sample's RNA came from whole unsorted tissue. The germline CDR1 and CDR2 sequences are SQVTM and ANQGSEA. The CDR3 has 13 residues. Concerning this clonotype itself: Its antigen is unknown. A junction boundary mismatches the germline segment, possibly from a read error.

The material sequenced was lung tumor tissue. The chain employs TRBV29-1 and TRBJ2-3, with D tentatively TRBD1 or TRBD2 (5 bases each). This TCR was recovered from a man in his 70s with non-small cell lung cancer. The DNA for the CDR3 is TGCAGCGTTGCGGGGTGGGCCACAGGTACGCAGTATTTT. Translating gives CSVAGWATGTQYF.